These 8 T cell receptor beta chains were all obtained from the same sample, sequenced in a study of shared clonotypes between healthy human individuals. CD45RO-negative, CCR7-selected cells formed the naive CD8 fraction, which excluded terminally differentiated effector memory CD45RA+ cells. Data came from immunoSEQ multiplex PCR; TCRdb stores just in-frame clones and leaves some out. The sample comprises approximately 650,000 clones, 95% to 96% of which are singletons, and 0.09% to 0.13% rests with the top ten. Material for sequencing was naive CD8+ T cells sorted from blood. These receptor sequences come from a woman younger than 45 in good health.

The chain employs TRBV5-8 and TRBJ1-3; a weak D match, TRBD1 (5 bases). Deletions cut 4 bases from V and 3 bases from J, with 17 bases between. CDR3 length: 16 residues. Germline CDR1 and CDR2: SGHTS and YDEGEE. The CDR3 region has the DNA TGTGCCAGCAGCCCGCGGACGGGGACTTTTGGAAACACCATATATTTT. Translated: CASSPRTGTFGNTIYF.

The rearrangement uses TRBV9 and TRBJ2-5; 7 nucleotides match TRBD1. The V segment lost 0 bases and the J segment 2 bases; nucleotides outside the gene matches: 4. The CDR3 consists of 15 residues. CDR1 is SGDLS, CDR2 YYNGEE, per germline. The CDR3 region has the DNA TGTGCCAGCAGCGTAGAGGGGGCAGGGCAAGAGACCCAGTACTTC. Protein: CASSVEGAGQETQYF.

This rearrangement joins TRBV2 to TRBJ2-7, with 8 bases aligning to TRBD1. In germline, CDR1 is SNHLY, CDR2 FYNNEI. This CDR3 contains 13 residues. Trimming took 10 bases from V and 4 from J; bases not matched to a gene: 9. The CDR3 protein is CAIPGTGAYEQYF. As DNA, the CDR3 is TGTGCCATACCCGGGACAGGAGCTTACGAGCAGTACTTC.

The chain employs TRBV9 and TRBJ2-2, with 11 bases identical to TRBD2. The CDR3 contains 17 residues. Germline V CDR1 and CDR2: SGDLS, YYNGEE. V lost 3 bases, J lost 2 bases, and 6 bases stayed unmatched. The DNA for the CDR3 is TGTGCCAGCAGCGGTAGTAGCGGGAGGGAAAACACCGGGGAGCTGTTTTTT. Its translation: CASSGSSGRENTGELFF. Full variable domain (outside the CDR3, taken from reference TRBV9 and TRBJ2-2): DSGVTQTPKHLITATGQRVTLRCSPRSGDLSVYWYQQSLDQGLQFLIQYYNGEERAKGNILERFSAQQFPDLHSELNLSSLELGDSALYFCASSGSSGRENTGELFFGEGSRLTVL.

The rearrangement joins TRBV2 to TRBJ2-6; 7 positions agree with TRBD1. Germline CDR1 SNHLY, CDR2 FYNNEI. Unmatched junction bases numbered 13, after V lost 8 bases and J lost 0 bases. This CDR3 contains 18 residues. In nucleotides, the CDR3 is TGTGCCAGCGGACGACGGGACAGAGAACGCTCTGGGGCCAACGTCCTGACTTTC. Amino acids: CASGRRDRERSGANVLTF.

The chain links TRBV2 to TRBJ2-1, with TRBD2 matching over 7 bases. With V trimmed by 10 bases and J by 4 bases, 4 bases remained unmatched. This CDR3 spans 12 amino acids. The germline V gene has CDR1 SNHLY and CDR2 FYNNEI. The CDR3 nucleotides read TGTGCCAACCAGCGGGGATACAATGAGCAGTTCTTC. It is translated as CANQRGYNEQFF.

This chain connects TRBV28 to TRBJ2-7; D possibly corresponds to TRBD1 (5 bases). The length of the CDR3 is 14 residues. V lost 6 bases to trimming and J lost 6 bases, with 18 bases between them. Germline-derived CDR1 and CDR2 are MDHEN and SYDVKM. The chain's CDR3 is CASSPLTEISEQYF. The CDR3 DNA sequence: TGTGCCAGCAGCCCCTTGACAGAGATCTCCGAGCAGTACTTC.

The gene calls are TRBV12-5 and TRBJ2-2; D is undetermined. CDR3 length: 16 residues. V lost 1 base to trimming and J lost 6 bases, with 15 bases between them. The V gene's germline CDR1 is LGHNT and CDR2 FRNRAP. The chain's CDR3 is CASGLAHWTTPGELFF. Here the CDR3 DNA reads TGTGCTAGTGGTTTGGCCCACTGGACGACCCCCGGGGAGCTGTTTTTT.